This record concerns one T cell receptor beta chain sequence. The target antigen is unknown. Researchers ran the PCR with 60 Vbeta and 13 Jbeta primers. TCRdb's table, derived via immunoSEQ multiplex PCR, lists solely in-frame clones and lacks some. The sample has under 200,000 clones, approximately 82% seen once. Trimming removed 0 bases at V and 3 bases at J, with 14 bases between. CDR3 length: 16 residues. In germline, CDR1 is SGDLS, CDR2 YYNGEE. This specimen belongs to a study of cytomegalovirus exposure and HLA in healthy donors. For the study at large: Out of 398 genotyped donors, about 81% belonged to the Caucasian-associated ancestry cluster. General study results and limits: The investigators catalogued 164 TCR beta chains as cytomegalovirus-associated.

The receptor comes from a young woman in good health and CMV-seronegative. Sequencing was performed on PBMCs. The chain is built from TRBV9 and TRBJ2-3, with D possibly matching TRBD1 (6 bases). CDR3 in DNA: TGTGCCAGCAGCGTAGGTCAAGGGGGAAGAACAGATACGCAGTATTTT. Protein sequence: CASSVGQGGRTDTQYF.